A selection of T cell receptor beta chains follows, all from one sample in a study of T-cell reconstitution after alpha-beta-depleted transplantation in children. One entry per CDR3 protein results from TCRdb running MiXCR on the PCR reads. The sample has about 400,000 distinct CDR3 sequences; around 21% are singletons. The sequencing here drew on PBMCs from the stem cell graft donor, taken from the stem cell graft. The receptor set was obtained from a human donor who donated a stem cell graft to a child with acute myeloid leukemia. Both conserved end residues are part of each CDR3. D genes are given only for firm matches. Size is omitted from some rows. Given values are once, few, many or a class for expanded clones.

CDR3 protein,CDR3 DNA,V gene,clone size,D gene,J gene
CSALSPPAYEQYF,TGCAGTGCTTTGTCCCCTCCCGCCTACGAGCAGTACTTC,TRBV20-1,-,-,TRBJ2-7
CSGIVGGNEQYF,TGCAGTGGGATTGTGGGAGGGAACGAGCAGTACTTC,TRBV20-1,-,TRBD2,TRBJ2-7
CASTRAGPTDTQYF,TGTGCCAGCACCCGAGCGGGACCCACAGATACGCAGTATTTT,TRBV12-3/TRBV12-4,many,TRBD2,TRBJ2-3
CSVPDRADTIYF,TGCAGCGTACCGGACAGGGCGGACACCATATATTTT,TRBV29-1,many,TRBD1,TRBJ1-3
CASSLRFGVNTEAFF,TGTGCCAGCAGCTTAAGATTCGGGGTTAACACTGAAGCTTTCTTT,TRBV13,few,-,TRBJ1-1
CSARGLALAQINNEQFF,TGCAGTGCCCGCGGACTAGCCCTCGCACAAATTAACAATGAGCAGTTCTTC,TRBV20-1,few,TRBD2,TRBJ2-1
CASSSTGGHGYTF,TGTGCCAGCAGTTCGACAGGGGGCCATGGCTACACCTTC,TRBV6-5,-,TRBD1,TRBJ1-2
CASSLNTGGVGNQPQHF,TGTGCCAGCAGTTTAAATACAGGGGGCGTTGGGAATCAGCCCCAGCATTTT,TRBV12-3/TRBV12-4,few,TRBD1,TRBJ1-5
CASSITPEGTGELFF,TGTGCCAGCAGCATCACCCCTGAGGGCACCGGGGAGCTGTTTTTT,TRBV12-3/TRBV12-4,few,-,TRBJ2-2
CASSAGTSGAYEQYF,TGTGCCAGCAGCGCCGGGACTAGCGGAGCCTACGAGCAGTACTTC,TRBV13,-,TRBD2,TRBJ2-7
CAISEQANQPQHF,TGTGCCATCAGTGAACAGGCCAATCAGCCCCAGCATTTT,TRBV10-3,many,-,TRBJ1-5
CASSDPRGGFSGANVLTF,TGTGCCAGCAGTGATCCCCGTGGGGGGTTCTCTGGGGCCAACGTCCTGACTTTC,TRBV25-1,few,-,TRBJ2-6
CSARDSLLAGELEQYF,TGCAGTGCTAGGGACAGCCTACTAGCGGGAGAACTCGAGCAGTACTTC,TRBV20-1,many,TRBD2,TRBJ2-7
CASSQAPSPYEQYF,TGCGCCAGCAGCCAAGCTCCGTCCCCCTACGAGCAGTACTTC,TRBV4-1,-,-,TRBJ2-7
CASSPQRFMYEQYF,TGTGCCAGCAGCCCGCAAAGGTTTATGTACGAGCAGTACTTC,TRBV7-8,-,-,TRBJ2-7
CASSPPRGENIQYF,TGTGCCAGCAGTCCCCCGCGCGGGGAAAACATTCAGTACTTC,TRBV12-3/TRBV12-4,few,-,TRBJ2-4
CSVEPSDTQYF,TGCAGCGTTGAGCCGTCAGATACGCAGTATTTT,TRBV29-1,many,-,TRBJ2-3
CAISLADSYEQYF,TGTGCCATCAGCTTGGCTGACAGCTACGAGCAGTACTTC,TRBV5-6,-,-,TRBJ2-7
CSVKGQGRENIQYF,TGCAGCGTTAAGGGACAGGGAAGAGAAAACATTCAGTACTTC,TRBV29-1,many,TRBD1,TRBJ2-4
CASSLGGGPNYNEQFF,TGCGCCAGCAGCTTGGGCGGGGGGCCCAACTACAATGAGCAGTTCTTC,TRBV5-1,few,TRBD2,TRBJ2-1